The following is a T cell receptor (beta chain) sequence with its context. Its antigen is not identified. One junction end does not reproduce the germline sequence, and a read error may be involved. Using its own MiXCR run on the 5' RACE reads, TCRdb lists one record per CDR3 protein. The sample has around 680,000 distinct CDR3 sequences, around 8.6% seen once. This CDR3 contains 16 residues. This specimen belongs to a study of identical twins. Broader study findings: Clonotypes of the beta chain that were abundant in cord blood carried fewer insertions (memory repertoires showed none). Cross-sectional statistical analysis was relied on for the conclusions, without the same donors being followed.

The same data also went into a second study, on yellow fever vaccine responses in identical twins.

The sequence was collected from a woman under 30 in good health. The sequenced sample was PBMCs. The rearrangement joins TRBV12-3 or TRBV12-4 to TRBJ1-5; TRBD1 aligns across 12 bases. CDR3 residues: CASSAAGTGGKQPQHF. CDR3 DNA: TGTGCCAGCAGTGCTGCCGGGACAGGGGGCAAACAGCCCCAGCATTTT.